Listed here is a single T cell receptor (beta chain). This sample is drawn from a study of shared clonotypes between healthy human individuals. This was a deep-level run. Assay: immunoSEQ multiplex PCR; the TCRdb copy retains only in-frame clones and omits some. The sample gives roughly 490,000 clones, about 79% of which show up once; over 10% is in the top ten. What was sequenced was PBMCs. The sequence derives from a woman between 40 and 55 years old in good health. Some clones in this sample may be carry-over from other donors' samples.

CDR3 loop: CASSAGQATRPEQYF. In DNA form, the CDR3 reads TGTGCCAGCAGTGCTGGACAGGCGACTAGACCCGAGCAGTACTTC. The rearrangement uses TRBV2 and TRBJ2-7, with D maybe TRBD1 (7 bases). Germline CDR1 is SNHLY and CDR2 is FYNNEI. The V end was cut by 4 bases, the J end by 6 bases, with 19 bases between. CDR3 length: 15 amino acids.